This T cell receptor (beta chain) was found in a study of T cell responses to AZD1222 COVID-19 vaccine. The germline V gene has CDR1 LGHNT and CDR2 FRNRAP. Unmatched junction bases numbered 10, after V lost 1 base and J lost 10 bases. The CDR3 has 17 amino acids. Measured with immunoSEQ multiplex PCR; TCRdb has only the in-frame clones, and not every one. The sample includes around 140,000 clones, 90% to 95% of them seen just once. The chain carries TRBV12-5 and TRBJ2-1, with 13 positions matching TRBD2. The sample in question was peripheral blood, obtained after recovery from COVID-19. This TCR was sampled from an adult who had recovered from COVID-19. The CDR3 DNA is TGTGCTAGTGGTTTGGGTCTGGGACTAGCGGGATCTGGGGAGCAGTTCTTC. It specifies CASGLGLGLAGSGEQFF.